This T cell receptor beta chain was profiled in a study of immune cell composition in non-small cell lung cancer. The germline V gene has CDR1 SGHTA and CDR2 FQGNSA. The V gene lost 0 bases and the J gene lost 6 bases, with 15 bases spanning the gap. The CDR3 runs to 15 residues. TCRdb keeps only in-frame clones here, not all; method: immunoSEQ multiplex PCR. The table shows some 4,000 clones, with about 80% occurring only once. Frozen unsorted single-cell suspensions supplied the genomic DNA. The clonotype was recovered from a human donor with non-small cell lung cancer. The chain employs TRBV7-2 and TRBJ2-7, with D possibly TRBD2 on 5 matching bases. The sample consisted of lung tumor tissue. CDR3: CASSLAGGLTPEQYF. The CDR3 DNA reads as TGTGCCAGCAGCTTAGCGGGCGGACTGACCCCCGAGCAGTACTTC.